A single TCR beta chain is shown here with its context. Roughly 0.45 to 1 ug RNA was reverse transcribed with random hexamers. TCRdb re-called the immunoSEQ multiplex PCR reads with MiXCR, one entry per CDR3 protein. The table includes around 170,000 distinct CDR3 sequences, about 91% detected once. There are 11 residues in the CDR3. V lost 8 bases and J 8 bases, leaving 10 bases between the germline ends. CDR1 is ENHRY and CDR2 is SYGVKD in the germline V gene. Negative isolation was used for CD8+ and CD4+ T cells, and FACS enrichment was applied to TEMRA cells. The sample comes from a study of CD8 T cells in Susac syndrome.

The chain has TRBV10-3 and TRBJ2-1; D is ambiguous. Sequencing input: CD4+ T cells from PBMCs. The sequence came from a human donor in good health. The CDR3 coding sequence is TGTGCCATCTCCCGGACCGATGAGCAGTTCTTC. Translating gives CAISRTDEQFF.